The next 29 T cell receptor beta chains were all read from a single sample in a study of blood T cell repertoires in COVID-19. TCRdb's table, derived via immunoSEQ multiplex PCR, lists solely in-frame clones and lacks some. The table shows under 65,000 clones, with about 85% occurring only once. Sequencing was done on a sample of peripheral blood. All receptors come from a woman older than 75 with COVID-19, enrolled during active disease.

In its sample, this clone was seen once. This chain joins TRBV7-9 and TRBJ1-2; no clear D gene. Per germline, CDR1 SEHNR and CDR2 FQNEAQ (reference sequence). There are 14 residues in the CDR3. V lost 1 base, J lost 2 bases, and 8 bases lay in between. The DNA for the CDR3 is TGTGCCAGCAGCTTAGGCTGGCAGAACTATGGCTACACCTTC. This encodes CASSLGWQNYGYTF.

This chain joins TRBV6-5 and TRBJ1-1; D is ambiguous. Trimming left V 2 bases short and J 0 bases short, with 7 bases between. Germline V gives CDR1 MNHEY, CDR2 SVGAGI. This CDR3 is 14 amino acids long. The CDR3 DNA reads TGTGCCAGCAGTTACGGAGGAATGAACACTGAAGCTTTCTTT. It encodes CASSYGGMNTEAFF.

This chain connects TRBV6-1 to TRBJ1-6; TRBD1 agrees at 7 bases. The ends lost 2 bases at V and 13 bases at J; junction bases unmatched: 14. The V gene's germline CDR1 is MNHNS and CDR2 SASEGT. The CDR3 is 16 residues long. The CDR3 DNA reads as TGTGCCAGCAGTGAAATGAGGGGGCTCCTAATATTGCCCCTCCACTTT. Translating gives CASSEMRGLLILPLHF.

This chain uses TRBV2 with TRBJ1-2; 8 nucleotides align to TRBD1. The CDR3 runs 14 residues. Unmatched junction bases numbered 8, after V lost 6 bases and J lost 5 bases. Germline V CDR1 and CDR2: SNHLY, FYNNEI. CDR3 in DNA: TGTGCCAGCAGCCTCGTGGACAGGGTTTATGGCTACACCTTC. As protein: CASSLVDRVYGYTF.

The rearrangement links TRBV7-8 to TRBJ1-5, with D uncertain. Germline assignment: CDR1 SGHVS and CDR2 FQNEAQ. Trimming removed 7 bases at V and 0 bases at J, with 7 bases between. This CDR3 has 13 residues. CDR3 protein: CASNTDSNQPQHF. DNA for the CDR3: TGTGCCAGCAATACAGATAGCAATCAGCCCCAGCATTTT.

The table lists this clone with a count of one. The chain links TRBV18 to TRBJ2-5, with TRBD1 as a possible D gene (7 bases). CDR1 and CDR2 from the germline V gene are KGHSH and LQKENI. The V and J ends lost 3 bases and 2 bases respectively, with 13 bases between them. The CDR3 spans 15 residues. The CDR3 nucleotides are TGTGCCAGCTCACCCTACAGGGGAGGACAAGAGACCCAGTACTTC. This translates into CASSPYRGGQETQYF. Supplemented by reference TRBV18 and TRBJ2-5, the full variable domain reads NAGVMQNPRHLVRRRGQEARLRCSPMKGHSHVYWYRQLPEEGLKFMVYLQKENIIDESGMPKERFSAEFPKEGPSILRIQQVVRGDSAAYFCASSPYRGGQETQYFGPGTRLLVL.

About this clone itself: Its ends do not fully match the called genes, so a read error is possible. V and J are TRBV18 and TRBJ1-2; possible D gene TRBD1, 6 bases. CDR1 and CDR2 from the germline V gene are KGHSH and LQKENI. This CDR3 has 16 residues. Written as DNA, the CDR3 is TGTGCCAGCTCTCCACCCGACAGTACAGGGAGCTATGGCTACACCTTC. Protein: CASSPPDSTGSYGYTF.

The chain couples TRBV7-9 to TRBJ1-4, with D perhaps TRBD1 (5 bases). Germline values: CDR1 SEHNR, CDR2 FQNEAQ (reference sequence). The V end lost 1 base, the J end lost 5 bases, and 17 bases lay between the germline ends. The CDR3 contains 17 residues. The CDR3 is CASSLGVMDTKNEKLFF. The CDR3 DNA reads TGTGCCAGCAGCTTAGGGGTAATGGACACTAAAAATGAAAAACTGTTTTTT.

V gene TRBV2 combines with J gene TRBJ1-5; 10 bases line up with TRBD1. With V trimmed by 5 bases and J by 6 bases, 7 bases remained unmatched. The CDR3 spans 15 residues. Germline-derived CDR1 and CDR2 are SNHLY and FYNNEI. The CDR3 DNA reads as TGTGCCAGCAGTCCCGGGACAGGGGCCATTCAGCCCCAGCATTTT. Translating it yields CASSPGTGAIQPQHF.

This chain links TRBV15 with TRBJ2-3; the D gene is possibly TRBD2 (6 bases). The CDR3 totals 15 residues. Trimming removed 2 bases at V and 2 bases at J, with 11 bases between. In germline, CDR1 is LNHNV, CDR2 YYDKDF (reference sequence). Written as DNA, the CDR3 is TGTGCCACCAGCAGACCCGGACTACCCACAGATACGCAGTATTTT. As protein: CATSRPGLPTDTQYF.

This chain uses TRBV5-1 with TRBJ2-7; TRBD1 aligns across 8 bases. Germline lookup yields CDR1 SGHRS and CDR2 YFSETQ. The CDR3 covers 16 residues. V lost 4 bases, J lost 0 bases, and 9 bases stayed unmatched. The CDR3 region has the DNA TGCGCCAGCAGCACCACGACAGGGGTTGGCTCCTACGAGCAGTACTTC. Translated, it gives CASSTTTGVGSYEQYF.

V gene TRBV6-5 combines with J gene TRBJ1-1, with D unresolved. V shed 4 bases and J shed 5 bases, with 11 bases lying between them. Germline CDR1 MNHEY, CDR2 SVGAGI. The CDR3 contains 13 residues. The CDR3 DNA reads TGTGCCAGCAGTTTTGCAACAGTTACTGAAGCTTTCTTT. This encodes CASSFATVTEAFF.

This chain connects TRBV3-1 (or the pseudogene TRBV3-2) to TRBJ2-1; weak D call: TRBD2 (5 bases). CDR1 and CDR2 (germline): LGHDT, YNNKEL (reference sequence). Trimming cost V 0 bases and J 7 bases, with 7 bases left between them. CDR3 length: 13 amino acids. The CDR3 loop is CASSQDRGNEQFF. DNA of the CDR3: TGTGCCAGCAGCCAAGATCGGGGAAATGAGCAGTTCTTC.

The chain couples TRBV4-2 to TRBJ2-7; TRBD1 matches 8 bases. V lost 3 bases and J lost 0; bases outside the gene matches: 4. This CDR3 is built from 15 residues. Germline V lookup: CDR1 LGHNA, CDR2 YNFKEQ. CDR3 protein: CASSQGTGLSYEQYF. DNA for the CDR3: TGTGCCAGCAGCCAGGGGACAGGACTCTCCTACGAGCAGTACTTC.

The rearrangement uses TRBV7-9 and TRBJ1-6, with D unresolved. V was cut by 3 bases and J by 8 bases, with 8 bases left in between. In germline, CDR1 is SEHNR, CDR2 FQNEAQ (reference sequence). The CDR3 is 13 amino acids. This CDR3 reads CASSLRWDSPLHF. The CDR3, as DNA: TGTGCCAGCAGCTTGAGGTGGGATTCACCCCTCCACTTT.

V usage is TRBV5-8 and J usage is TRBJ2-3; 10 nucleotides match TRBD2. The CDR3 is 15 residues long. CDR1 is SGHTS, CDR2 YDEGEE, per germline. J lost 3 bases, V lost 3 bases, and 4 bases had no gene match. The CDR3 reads CASSSGTSVTDTQYF. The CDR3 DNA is TGTGCCAGCAGCTCCGGGACTAGCGTAACAGATACGCAGTATTTT.

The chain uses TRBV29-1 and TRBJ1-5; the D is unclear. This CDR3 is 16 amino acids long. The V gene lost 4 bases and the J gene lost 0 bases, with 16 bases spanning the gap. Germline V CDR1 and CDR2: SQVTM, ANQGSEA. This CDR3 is CSVVEGGSLSNQPQHF. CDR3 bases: TGCAGCGTTGTTGAGGGAGGTTCTCTTAGCAATCAGCCCCAGCATTTT.

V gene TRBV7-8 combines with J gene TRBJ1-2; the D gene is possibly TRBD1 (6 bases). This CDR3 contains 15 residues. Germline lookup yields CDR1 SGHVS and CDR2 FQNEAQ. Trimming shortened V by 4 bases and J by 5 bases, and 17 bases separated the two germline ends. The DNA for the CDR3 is TGTGCCAGCAGCTCCAACAGGGAATGGGTGTATGGCTACACCTTC. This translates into CASSSNREWVYGYTF.

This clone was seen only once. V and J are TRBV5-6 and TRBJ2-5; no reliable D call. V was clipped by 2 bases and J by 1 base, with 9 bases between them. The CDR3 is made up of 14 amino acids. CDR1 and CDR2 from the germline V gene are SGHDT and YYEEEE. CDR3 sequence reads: CASSLNGPQETQYF. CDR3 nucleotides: TGTGCCAGCAGCTTAAATGGCCCCCAAGAGACCCAGTACTTC.

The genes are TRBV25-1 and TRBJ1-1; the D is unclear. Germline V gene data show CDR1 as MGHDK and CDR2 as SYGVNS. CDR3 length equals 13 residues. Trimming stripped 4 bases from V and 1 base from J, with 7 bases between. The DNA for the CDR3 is TGTGCCAGCAGTGGCCCTAAGAACACTGAAGCTTTCTTT. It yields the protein CASSGPKNTEAFF.

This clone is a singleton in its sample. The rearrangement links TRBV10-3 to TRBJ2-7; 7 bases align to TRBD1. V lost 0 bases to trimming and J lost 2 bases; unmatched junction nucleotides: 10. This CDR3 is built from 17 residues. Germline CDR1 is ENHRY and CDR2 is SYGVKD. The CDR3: CAISESFSGTAPYEQYF. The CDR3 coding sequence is TGTGCCATCAGTGAGTCCTTCTCCGGGACAGCTCCCTACGAGCAGTACTTC.

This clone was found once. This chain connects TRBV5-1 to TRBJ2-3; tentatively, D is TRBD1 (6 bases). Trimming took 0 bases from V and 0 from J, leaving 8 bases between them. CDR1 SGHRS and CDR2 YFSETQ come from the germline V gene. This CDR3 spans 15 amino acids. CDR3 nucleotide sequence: TGCGCCAGCAGCTTGGACAGGGCGAGCACAGATACGCAGTATTTT. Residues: CASSLDRASTDTQYF.

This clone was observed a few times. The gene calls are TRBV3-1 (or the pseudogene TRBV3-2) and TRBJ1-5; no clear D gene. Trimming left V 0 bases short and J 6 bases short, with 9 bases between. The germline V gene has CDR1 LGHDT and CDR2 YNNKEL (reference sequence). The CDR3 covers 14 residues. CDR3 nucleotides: TGTGCCAGCAGCCAAGATAGAGTTCCTCAGCCCCAGCATTTT. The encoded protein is CASSQDRVPQPQHF.

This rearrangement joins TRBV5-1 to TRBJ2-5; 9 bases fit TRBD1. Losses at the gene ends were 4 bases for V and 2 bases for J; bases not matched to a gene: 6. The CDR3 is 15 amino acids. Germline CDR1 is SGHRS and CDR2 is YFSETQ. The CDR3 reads CASSPGQGQQETQYF. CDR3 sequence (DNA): TGCGCCAGCAGCCCCGGACAGGGGCAGCAAGAGACCCAGTACTTC.

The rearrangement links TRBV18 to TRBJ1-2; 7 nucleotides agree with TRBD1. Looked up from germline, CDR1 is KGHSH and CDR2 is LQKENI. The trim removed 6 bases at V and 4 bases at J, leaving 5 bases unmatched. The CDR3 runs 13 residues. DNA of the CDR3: TGTGCCAGCTCCCCGGGACAGAGCTATGGCTACACCTTC. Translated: CASSPGQSYGYTF.

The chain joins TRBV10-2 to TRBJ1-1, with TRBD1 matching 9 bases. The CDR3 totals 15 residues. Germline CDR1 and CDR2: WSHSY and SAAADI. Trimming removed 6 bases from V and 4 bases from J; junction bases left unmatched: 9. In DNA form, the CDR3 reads TGCGCCAGCAGGACAGGGGGATCCGGGAGCACTGAAGCTTTCTTT. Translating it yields CASRTGGSGSTEAFF.

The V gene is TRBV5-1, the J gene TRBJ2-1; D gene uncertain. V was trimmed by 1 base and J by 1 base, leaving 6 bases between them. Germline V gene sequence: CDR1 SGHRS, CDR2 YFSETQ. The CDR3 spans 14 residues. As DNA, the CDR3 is TGCGCCAGCAGCTTGCAGGATTCCTACAATGAGCAGTTCTTC. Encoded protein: CASSLQDSYNEQFF.

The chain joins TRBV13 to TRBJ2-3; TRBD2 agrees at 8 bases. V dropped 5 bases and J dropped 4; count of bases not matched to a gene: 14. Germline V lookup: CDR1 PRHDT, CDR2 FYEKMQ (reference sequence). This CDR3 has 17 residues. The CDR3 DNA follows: TGTGCCAGCAGCCCCGGGGTAGCGGGGTTCATGCCAGATACGCAGTATTTT. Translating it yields CASSPGVAGFMPDTQYF. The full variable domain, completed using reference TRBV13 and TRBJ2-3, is AAGVIQSPRHLIKEKRETATLKCYPIPRHDTVYWYQQGPGQDPQFLISFYEKMQSDKGSIPDRFSAQQFSDYHSELNMSSLELGDSALYFCASSPGVAGFMPDTQYFGPGTRLTVL.

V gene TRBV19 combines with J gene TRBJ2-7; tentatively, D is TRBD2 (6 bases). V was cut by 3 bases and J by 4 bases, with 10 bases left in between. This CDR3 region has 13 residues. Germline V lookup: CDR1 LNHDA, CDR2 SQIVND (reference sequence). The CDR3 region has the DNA TGTGCCAGTAGTATGGGGGGACGGTACGAGCAGTACTTC. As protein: CASSMGGRYEQYF. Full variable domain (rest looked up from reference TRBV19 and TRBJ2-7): DGGITQSPKYLFRKEGQNVTLSCEQNLNHDAMYWYRQDPGQGLRLIYYSQIVNDFQKGDIAEGYSVSREKKESFPLTVTSAQKNPTAFYLCASSMGGRYEQYFGPGTRLTVT.